The 19 T cell receptor beta chains below all came from one sample that was sequenced in a study of T-cell memory formation after mild COVID-19 (dated by TCRdb to the early 2020s). Libraries were prepared through 5' RACE. The sample was run on an Illumina NovaSeq 6000. TCRdb reprocessing: public reads trimmed at Q25 with fastp, clones called with MiXCR, in-frame beta chains kept. When rows share a CDR3 protein, they turn into one entry using the most common DNA and genes. Within this sample are about 450,000 distinct CDR3 sequences, with 20% to 25% of them counted one time only. The ten largest make up about an eighth of the sample. The material sequenced was PBMCs or a T cell subset sorted from them (not recorded which). These receptors all come from an adult woman who had mild COVID-19 (a few samples of this study predate the infection). The sample titles of this study are shuffled in the database, so cell type and time point are left out; the donor was told from shared clones.

The J gene is TRBJ2-2, the V gene TRBV5-1; possible D gene TRBD1, 6 bases. Germline V gives CDR1 SGHRS, CDR2 YFSETQ. This CDR3 region has 15 residues. Trimming removed 3 bases from V and 2 bases from J, with 11 bases in between. CDR3 sequence: CASSWDNINTGELFF. The CDR3 bases are TGCGCCAGCAGCTGGGACAATATCAACACCGGGGAGCTGTTTTTT.

This chain uses TRBV24-1 with TRBJ2-1; D is ambiguous. Germline CDR1 reads KGHDR; CDR2 reads SFDVKD. The germline V and J ends were trimmed by 6 bases and 1 base, with 12 bases remaining between them. The CDR3 length is 15 residues. CDR3 sequence (DNA): TGTGCCACCAGTCAGACAATGAGGTCCTACAATGAGCAGTTCTTC. Translating gives CATSQTMRSYNEQFF.

The chain employs TRBV10-3 and TRBJ2-5; D may correspond to TRBD1 or TRBD2 (5 bases each). Trimming removed 3 bases from V and 4 bases from J, with 15 bases in between. Germline lookup yields CDR1 ENHRY and CDR2 SYGVKD. CDR3 length equals 15 residues. The CDR3 here is CAISDVGGNPETQYF. The CDR3 DNA reads TGTGCCATCAGTGATGTTGGGGGAAACCCAGAGACCCAGTACTTC.

Concerning this clonotype: A read error may produce the germline difference seen at one junction end. The rearrangement joins TRBV3-1 to TRBJ2-5, with D possibly called TRBD1 or TRBD2 (5 bases each). This CDR3 comprises 15 residues. Germline V gene sequence: CDR1 LGHDT, CDR2 YNNKEL (reference sequence). CDR3 region: CASSQVGGDGKTEYF. DNA of the CDR3: TGTGCCAGCAGCCAAGTAGGTGGGGACGGGAAGACCGAGTACTTC.

The rearrangement joins TRBV27 to TRBJ2-1, with 9 bases aligning to TRBD2. The germline CDR1 and CDR2 sequences are MNHEY and SMNVEV (reference sequence). The CDR3 is 16 amino acids. V shed 7 bases and J 0 bases; nucleotides not matched to a gene: 7. The CDR3 nucleotides are TGTGCCAGCACAATGGGGACTAGCCCCTCCTACAATGAGCAGTTCTTC. Translating gives CASTMGTSPSYNEQFF.

The sample holds many counts of this clonotype. V usage is TRBV20-1 and J usage is TRBJ2-5; 11 bases map to TRBD2. The CDR3 runs 16 residues. Germline assignment: CDR1 DFQATT and CDR2 SNEGSKA (reference sequence). Unmatched junction bases numbered 7, after V lost 0 bases and J lost 4 bases. The CDR3 sequence: CSARDGGLAGGETQYF. As DNA, the CDR3 is TGCAGTGCTAGAGATGGTGGGCTAGCGGGAGGAGAGACCCAGTACTTC.

This clonotype was detected only a few times. This chain links TRBV11-3 with TRBJ2-5; 7 bases align to TRBD1. The CDR3 consists of 14 residues. CDR1 and CDR2 (germline): SGHNT, YENEEA. J was trimmed by 3 bases and V by 1 base; bases with no gene match: 2. CDR3 sequence: CASSLGDSKETQYF. CDR3 nucleotides: TGTGCCAGCAGCTTAGGGGACAGTAAAGAGACCCAGTACTTC. The full variable domain, with the rest looked up from reference TRBV11-3 and TRBJ2-5, is EAGVVQSPRYKIIEKKQPVAFWCNPISGHNTLYWYLQNLGQGPELLIRYENEEAVDDSQLPKDRFSAERLKGVDSTLKIQPAELGDSAVYLCASSLGDSKETQYFGPGTRLLVL.

This chain connects TRBV15 to TRBJ2-3; 11 bases line up with TRBD1. Germline V gives CDR1 LNHNV, CDR2 YYDKDF (reference sequence). This CDR3 contains 15 residues. V shed 3 bases and J 7 bases; nucleotides not matched to a gene: 6. The CDR3 nucleotides are TGTGCCACCAGCAGTTCCGGACAGGGGGCATATACGCAGTATTTT. Residues: CATSSSGQGAYTQYF.

V and J are TRBV5-6 and TRBJ2-7, with D tentatively TRBD1 (5 bases). Trimming stripped 2 bases from V and 3 bases from J, with 12 bases between. This CDR3 region has 14 residues. The germline V gene has CDR1 SGHDT and CDR2 YYEEEE. The CDR3 DNA follows: TGTGCCAGCAGCTTCTTGACAGAAAACTACGAGCAGTACTTC. Encoded protein: CASSFLTENYEQYF.

The CDR3 spells CASSQWTGGYEQYF. The CDR3 nucleotides read TGCGCCAGCAGCCAGTGGACAGGGGGGTACGAGCAGTACTTC. This chain links TRBV5-1 with TRBJ2-7; TRBD1 aligns across 10 bases. Germline CDR1 reads SGHRS; CDR2 reads YFSETQ. The junction had 5 bases not matched to a gene; V was cut back by 4 bases and J by 4 bases. The CDR3 sequence is 14 residues long.

The sample holds a few counts of this clonotype. V usage is TRBV7-8 and J usage is TRBJ2-3, with 11 bases identical to TRBD2. V shed 5 bases and J 5 bases; nucleotides not matched to a gene: 6. The CDR3 covers 15 residues. CDR1 and CDR2 (germline): SGHVS, FQNEAQ. As DNA, the CDR3 is TGTGCCAGCAGCGCCATAGCGGGGGGGCTAGATACGCAGTATTTT. Protein: CASSAIAGGLDTQYF.

V is TRBV12-3 or TRBV12-4 and J is TRBJ1-2, with D possibly being TRBD1 (5 bases). V was trimmed by 4 bases and J by 6 bases, leaving 12 bases between them. The CDR3 consists of 13 residues. The CDR3 DNA follows: TGTGCCAGCAGTTGGGGGATCCAGGATGGCTACACCTTC. It translates to CASSWGIQDGYTF.

This clonotype was observed a handful of times. The chain joins TRBV15 to TRBJ2-7; a possible D gene is TRBD1 (5 bases). Deletions cut 0 bases from V and 0 bases from J, with 12 bases between. The CDR3 has 16 residues. Germline lookup yields CDR1 LNHNV and CDR2 YYDKDF (reference sequence). The CDR3 sequence: CATSRDREGVSYEQYF. The CDR3 nucleotides read TGTGCCACCAGCAGAGATCGTGAAGGGGTCTCCTACGAGCAGTACTTC. Supplemented by reference TRBV15 and TRBJ2-7, the full variable domain reads DAMVIQNPRYQVTQFGKPVTLSCSQTLNHNVMYWYQQKSSQAPKLLFHYYDKDFNNEADTPDNFQSRRPNTSFCFLDIRSPGLGDTAMYLCATSRDREGVSYEQYFGPGTRLTVT.

The chain couples TRBV7-6 to TRBJ2-5, with D perhaps TRBD1 (5 bases). Germline-derived CDR1 and CDR2 are SGHVS and FNYEAQ. Deletions cut 5 bases from V and 7 bases from J, with 14 bases between. This CDR3 has 13 amino acids. The CDR3 DNA reads TGTGCCAGCAGCGTCGGGCAGGGTCCGACCCAGTACTTC. Translation: CASSVGQGPTQYF.

The chain links TRBV10-3 to TRBJ2-7; D not resolved. There are 12 residues in the CDR3. Per germline, CDR1 ENHRY and CDR2 SYGVKD. V lost 2 bases, J lost 2 bases, and 4 bases lay in between. In nucleotides, the CDR3 is TGTGCCATCAGTGAGAGGGCCTACGAGCAGTACTTC. It codes for CAISERAYEQYF.

The chain uses TRBV5-1 and TRBJ2-7, with a tentative D call TRBD1 (6 bases). Germline assignment: CDR1 SGHRS and CDR2 YFSETQ. The CDR3 is made up of 13 amino acids. V lost 4 bases to trimming and J lost 6 bases, with 14 bases between them. The CDR3 nucleotides read TGCGCCAGCAGCCGGACAGCGAGTGGCGAGCAGTACTTC. Translated, it gives CASSRTASGEQYF.

This clonotype was seen only a few times. This rearrangement joins TRBV5-1 to TRBJ2-1; 7 positions agree with TRBD1. CDR3 size: 15 residues. V dropped 0 bases and J dropped 3; count of bases not matched to a gene: 3. The germline V gene has CDR1 SGHRS and CDR2 YFSETQ. The DNA for the CDR3 is TGCGCCAGCAGCTTGGCGGCAGGGGGCTACAATGAGCAGTTCTTC. Translating it yields CASSLAAGGYNEQFF. Full variable domain (missing parts from reference TRBV5-1 and TRBJ2-1): KAGVTQTPRYLIKTRGQQVTLSCSPISGHRSVSWYQQTPGQGLQFLFEYFSETQRNKGNFPGRFSGRQFSNSRSEMNVSTLELGDSALYLCASSLAAGGYNEQFFGPGTRLTVL.

This chain connects TRBV7-2 to TRBJ2-7; 15 positions match TRBD2. The V segment lost 5 bases and the J segment 7 bases; nucleotides outside the gene matches: 9. Germline assignment: CDR1 SGHTA and CDR2 FQGNSA. This CDR3 has 16 residues. CDR3 region: CASSPTSGLAGGEQYF. In DNA form, the CDR3 reads TGTGCCAGCAGCCCAACTTCAGGACTAGCGGGAGGGGAGCAGTACTTC. Based on the CDR3 plus reference TRBV7-2 and TRBJ2-7, the full variable domain is GAGVSQSPSNKVTEKGKDVELRCDPISGHTALYWYRQSLGQGLEFLIYFQGNSAPDKSGLPSDRFSAERTGGSVSTLTIQRTQQEDSAVYLCASSPTSGLAGGEQYFGPGTRLTVT.

The chain recombines TRBV12-3 or TRBV12-4 with TRBJ2-6; TRBD1 or TRBD2 may be the D gene (5 bases each). The V gene lost 3 bases and the J gene lost 4 bases, with 10 bases spanning the gap. This CDR3 is built from 15 residues. In DNA form, the CDR3 reads TGTGCCAGCAGTTTGCAAGGGACCGGGGCCAACGTCCTGACTTTC. It translates to CASSLQGTGANVLTF.